This TCR beta chain came from a study of identical twins. TCRdb re-analysed the 5' RACE reads in MiXCR, keeping a single row per CDR3 protein. Altogether approximately 530,000 distinct CDR3 sequences are present, 20% to 25% being singletons, with the ten largest covering around 0.47%. Deletions cut 4 bases from V and 2 bases from J, with 11 bases between. This CDR3 spans 15 amino acids. Germline V gene data show CDR1 as SGHVS and CDR2 as FNYEAQ. This clonotype was detected many times. Its antigen is not identified. Findings and caveats of the study: Clonotypes of the beta chain that were abundant in cord blood carried fewer insertions (memory repertoires showed none). For zero-insertion analyses, partial confounding could come from invariant MAIT and iNKT cells.

This same sample was also taken into another study, of yellow fever vaccine responses in identical twins. From that report: Among the twins, the vaccine T cell response reportedly seemed partly convergent and partly personalized.

Source material: CD4+ T cells sorted from blood. The source is a woman younger than 30 in good health. V and J are TRBV7-6 and TRBJ2-2; a weak D match, TRBD2 (5 bases). CDR3: CASSYGSANTGELFF. The CDR3 DNA reads TGTGCCAGCAGCTACGGTAGCGCCAACACCGGGGAGCTGTTTTTT.